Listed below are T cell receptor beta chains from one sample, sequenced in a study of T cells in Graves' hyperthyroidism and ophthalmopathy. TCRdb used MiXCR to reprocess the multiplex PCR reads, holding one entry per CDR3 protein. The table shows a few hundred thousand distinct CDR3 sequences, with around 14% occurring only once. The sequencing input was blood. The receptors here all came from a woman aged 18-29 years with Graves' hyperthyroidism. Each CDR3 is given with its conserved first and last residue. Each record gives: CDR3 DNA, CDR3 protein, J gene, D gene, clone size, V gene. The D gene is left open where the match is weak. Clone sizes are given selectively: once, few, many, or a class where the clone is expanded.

cdr3_nt: TGTGCCAGCAGCTCCGGACTGAGCACCGGGGAGCTGTTTTTT
cdr3_aa: CASSSGLSTGELFF
j_call: TRBJ2-2
d_call: NA
clone_size: NA
v_call: TRBV7-6

cdr3_nt: TGTGCCACCAGTGATGGGACCTTAGCGGGCACAGATACGCAGTATTTT
cdr3_aa: CATSDGTLAGTDTQYF
j_call: TRBJ2-3
d_call: NA
clone_size: many
v_call: TRBV24-1

cdr3_nt: TGTGCCAGCAGTTTTCAGCAGAGCACAGATACGCAGTATTTT
cdr3_aa: CASSFQQSTDTQYF
j_call: TRBJ2-3
d_call: NA
clone_size: many
v_call: TRBV28

cdr3_nt: TGCAGTGCTAGAGATCGCGGGATAGCGGGGGGTCAACAGTATTTT
cdr3_aa: CSARDRGIAGGQQYF
j_call: TRBJ2-3
d_call: TRBD2
clone_size: many
v_call: TRBV20-1

cdr3_nt: TGCGCCAGCAGCGAACAGGGCACAGATACGCAGTATTTT
cdr3_aa: CASSEQGTDTQYF
j_call: TRBJ2-3
d_call: NA
clone_size: few
v_call: TRBV5-1

cdr3_nt: TGTGCCAGCTCACCAAGGGACATAAGCACTGAAGCTTTCTTT
cdr3_aa: CASSPRDISTEAFF
j_call: TRBJ1-1
d_call: NA
clone_size: many
v_call: TRBV18

cdr3_nt: TGTGCCAGCAGCTTAGCGGGCGGACTTGGGGATACGCAGTATTTT
cdr3_aa: CASSLAGGLGDTQYF
j_call: TRBJ2-3
d_call: NA
clone_size: many
v_call: TRBV7-2

cdr3_nt: TGTGCCAGCAGCCCGAGCGGCCACTCCTACAATGAGCAGTTCTTC
cdr3_aa: CASSPSGHSYNEQFF
j_call: TRBJ2-1
d_call: NA
clone_size: NA
v_call: TRBV7-9

cdr3_nt: TGTGCCAGCTCACCACGCGGGTCGGGCACAGATACGCAGTATTTT
cdr3_aa: CASSPRGSGTDTQYF
j_call: TRBJ2-3
d_call: NA
clone_size: many
v_call: TRBV18

cdr3_nt: TGTGCCAGCAGATGGCAGGGGAAGGGGGGTGAGCAGTTCTTC
cdr3_aa: CASRWQGKGGEQFF
j_call: TRBJ2-1
d_call: NA
clone_size: many
v_call: TRBV27

cdr3_nt: TGTGCCAGCTCCACGGGGGGATTCTCTGGAAACACCATATATTTT
cdr3_aa: CASSTGGFSGNTIYF
j_call: TRBJ1-3
d_call: NA
clone_size: few
v_call: TRBV27

cdr3_nt: TGCGCCAGCAGGCCCTTACCCGACATGGACTATGGCTACACCTTC
cdr3_aa: CASRPLPDMDYGYTF
j_call: TRBJ1-2
d_call: NA
clone_size: NA
v_call: TRBV5-1

cdr3_nt: TGTGCCAGCAGTTCCCAGGGGAAACTGTTTTTT
cdr3_aa: CASSSQGKLFF
j_call: TRBJ1-4
d_call: NA
clone_size: NA
v_call: TRBV6-1

cdr3_nt: TGTGCCAGCAGCTTAGGGGGATCGGGGACAGCTAACTATGGCTACACCTTC
cdr3_aa: CASSLGGSGTANYGYTF
j_call: TRBJ1-2
d_call: TRBD1
clone_size: many
v_call: TRBV7-8

cdr3_nt: TGTGCCAGCAGCGTAAAGTCCACCGGGGAGCTGTTTTTT
cdr3_aa: CASSVKSTGELFF
j_call: TRBJ2-2
d_call: NA
clone_size: NA
v_call: TRBV9

cdr3_nt: TGCAGTGCTAGAGACCTCGGGCTAGCGGGAGTCGGGGGTGAGCAGTTCTTC
cdr3_aa: CSARDLGLAGVGGEQFF
j_call: TRBJ2-1
d_call: TRBD2
clone_size: many
v_call: TRBV20-1

cdr3_nt: TGTGCCAGCAGCAATGGACTAGCGGGGGGAGGGGATACGCAGTATTTT
cdr3_aa: CASSNGLAGGGDTQYF
j_call: TRBJ2-3
d_call: TRBD2
clone_size: NA
v_call: TRBV9

cdr3_nt: TGCAGCGTTGAGGACGGTAGCAATCAGCCCCAGCATTTT
cdr3_aa: CSVEDGSNQPQHF
j_call: TRBJ1-5
d_call: NA
clone_size: many
v_call: TRBV29-1

cdr3_nt: TGTGCCAGCAGCCCCCCAGCGGCCAACTCCTACAATGAGCAGTTCTTC
cdr3_aa: CASSPPAANSYNEQFF
j_call: TRBJ2-1
d_call: NA
clone_size: few
v_call: TRBV7-9

cdr3_nt: TGTGCCAGCAGCTTATCTGTAGGTAGCCGCGATGAGCAGTTCTTC
cdr3_aa: CASSLSVGSRDEQFF
j_call: TRBJ2-1
d_call: NA
clone_size: many
v_call: TRBV7-9

cdr3_nt: TGTGCCAGCAGCTTCCAACCCGGGGAGCTGTTTTTT
cdr3_aa: CASSFQPGELFF
j_call: TRBJ2-2
d_call: NA
clone_size: many
v_call: TRBV12-3/TRBV12-4

cdr3_nt: TGTGCCAGCAGCGTAGACGCCAGACATACAGATACGCAGTATTTT
cdr3_aa: CASSVDARHTDTQYF
j_call: TRBJ2-3
d_call: NA
clone_size: NA
v_call: TRBV9

cdr3_nt: TGTGCCAGCAGTCAAGCGGGCACCGGGGAGCTGTTTTTT
cdr3_aa: CASSQAGTGELFF
j_call: TRBJ2-2
d_call: NA
clone_size: many
v_call: TRBV11-3

cdr3_nt: TGTGCCACCAGTGATCGACAGGGGGCACGGGAAGAGACCCAGTACTTC
cdr3_aa: CATSDRQGAREETQYF
j_call: TRBJ2-5
d_call: TRBD1
clone_size: many
v_call: TRBV24-1

cdr3_nt: TGTGCCAGCAGTGAAGGCCCGGCGGGGGTCAATTCACCCCTCCACTTT
cdr3_aa: CASSEGPAGVNSPLHF
j_call: TRBJ1-6
d_call: NA
clone_size: many
v_call: TRBV6-1

cdr3_nt: TGTGCCAGCGCCTCACATGGCGCTAGCACAGATACGCAGTATTTT
cdr3_aa: CASASHGASTDTQYF
j_call: TRBJ2-3
d_call: NA
clone_size: many
v_call: TRBV2

cdr3_nt: TGTGCCAGCGAGGGGGTGAATGAAAAACTGTTTTTT
cdr3_aa: CASEGVNEKLFF
j_call: TRBJ1-4
d_call: NA
clone_size: many
v_call: TRBV28

cdr3_nt: TGTGCCAGCAGCTCGGGACAGACCGGGGAGCTGTTTTTT
cdr3_aa: CASSSGQTGELFF
j_call: TRBJ2-2
d_call: TRBD1
clone_size: many
v_call: TRBV7-9

cdr3_nt: TGTGCCAGCAGTTTCGGACAGGGGCGGCAGCCCCAGCATTTT
cdr3_aa: CASSFGQGRQPQHF
j_call: TRBJ1-5
d_call: TRBD1
clone_size: many
v_call: TRBV27

cdr3_nt: TGTGCCAGCAGCTCCTGGGGACTAGCAAAGGAGACCCAGTACTTC
cdr3_aa: CASSSWGLAKETQYF
j_call: TRBJ2-5
d_call: TRBD2
clone_size: many
v_call: TRBV7-3

cdr3_nt: TGTGCCAGCAGCTTAGAGACTGGGCATCGGCAAGAGACCCAGTACTTC
cdr3_aa: CASSLETGHRQETQYF
j_call: TRBJ2-5
d_call: NA
clone_size: few
v_call: TRBV7-2

cdr3_nt: TGCAGTACTGGCGGCAATCAGCCCCAGCATTTT
cdr3_aa: CSTGGNQPQHF
j_call: TRBJ1-5
d_call: NA
clone_size: NA
v_call: TRBV20-1

cdr3_nt: TGTGCCATCAGCTCGGACAGGGGGGCCTACGAGCAGTACTTC
cdr3_aa: CAISSDRGAYEQYF
j_call: TRBJ2-7
d_call: TRBD1
clone_size: many
v_call: TRBV10-3

cdr3_nt: TGCAGCGTTGACCCTAGGACAGGTGAGCAGTTCTTC
cdr3_aa: CSVDPRTGEQFF
j_call: TRBJ2-1
d_call: TRBD1
clone_size: many
v_call: TRBV29-1

cdr3_nt: TGTGCCAGCTGGACAGGGGATGGCAATCAGCCCCAGCATTTT
cdr3_aa: CASWTGDGNQPQHF
j_call: TRBJ1-5
d_call: TRBD1
clone_size: many
v_call: TRBV2

cdr3_nt: TGTGCCAGCAGCCCTCAGGTTGATTATGGCTACACCTTC
cdr3_aa: CASSPQVDYGYTF
j_call: TRBJ1-2
d_call: NA
clone_size: NA
v_call: TRBV9

cdr3_nt: TGTGCCAGCAGCCAGCATATGGAGACCCAGTACTTC
cdr3_aa: CASSQHMETQYF
j_call: TRBJ2-5
d_call: NA
clone_size: many
v_call: TRBV7-6

cdr3_nt: TGTGCCAGCAGCAACACGGGGCGGGAGTCTGATACGCAGTATTTT
cdr3_aa: CASSNTGRESDTQYF
j_call: TRBJ2-3
d_call: TRBD2
clone_size: many
v_call: TRBV7-2

cdr3_nt: TGTGCCAGCAGCTTAAATCCCCGGGGAGGTAGCTACGAGCAGTACTTC
cdr3_aa: CASSLNPRGGSYEQYF
j_call: TRBJ2-7
d_call: NA
clone_size: NA
v_call: TRBV7-9

cdr3_nt: TGTGCCAGCAGTTCAATAGAAATGAGGAACACTGAAGCTTTCTTT
cdr3_aa: CASSSIEMRNTEAFF
j_call: TRBJ1-1
d_call: NA
clone_size: many
v_call: TRBV28

cdr3_nt: TGTGCCAGCAGTTTGAGTAATAGGAACACTGAAGCTTTCTTT
cdr3_aa: CASSLSNRNTEAFF
j_call: TRBJ1-1
d_call: NA
clone_size: many
v_call: TRBV12-3/TRBV12-4

cdr3_nt: TGCAGTGCTAGAGATCTGTCAGGGGAGTCTCAGTCACCCCTCCACTTT
cdr3_aa: CSARDLSGESQSPLHF
j_call: TRBJ1-6
d_call: NA
clone_size: NA
v_call: TRBV20-1

cdr3_nt: TGTGCCAGCAGCTCTAGCGGGAGTGGCCAAGAGACCCAGTACTTC
cdr3_aa: CASSSSGSGQETQYF
j_call: TRBJ2-5
d_call: TRBD2
clone_size: many
v_call: TRBV5-4

cdr3_nt: TGTGCCAGCAGCCCCGGAGGGGCTGGAGAGACCCAGTACTTC
cdr3_aa: CASSPGGAGETQYF
j_call: TRBJ2-5
d_call: NA
clone_size: many
v_call: TRBV9

cdr3_nt: TGTGCCAGCAGTTCAGGACAGGGGGGTCCAGAGACCCAGTACTTC
cdr3_aa: CASSSGQGGPETQYF
j_call: TRBJ2-5
d_call: TRBD1
clone_size: many
v_call: TRBV7-9

cdr3_nt: TGTGCCAGCAGCCTTACCGCAGGGGCAGATACGCAGTATTTT
cdr3_aa: CASSLTAGADTQYF
j_call: TRBJ2-3
d_call: NA
clone_size: few
v_call: TRBV3-1

cdr3_nt: TGTGCCAGAATATACGGGACTTTCGTAAGCTCCTATAATTCACCCCTCCACTTT
cdr3_aa: CARIYGTFVSSYNSPLHF
j_call: TRBJ1-6
d_call: NA
clone_size: NA
v_call: TRBV19